This TCR beta chain comes out of a study of PD-1 blockade in classical Hodgkin lymphoma. Study observations and caveats: Undefined causes, possibly disease activity or prior therapy, underlie the repertoire differences. Reports described newly diagnosed patients as having lower baseline TCR diversity than healthy donors.

Time point noted: newly diagnosed, previously untreated cHL patient sample. Peripheral samples used as comparators were newly diagnosed, untreated classical Hodgkin lymphoma PBMCs. The protocol was immunoSEQ multiplex PCR, while the TCRdb copy is restricted to in-frame clones and leaves out a portion. The sample lists several thousand clones; 78% were seen once. This clone appeared a few times. Its specificity is unknown. There are 13 residues in the CDR3. CDR1 is KGHSH, CDR2 LQKENI, per germline. V lost 2 bases and J lost 5, with 10 bases in between. This TCR was recovered from a human donor with classical Hodgkin lymphoma. The rearrangement joins TRBV18 to TRBJ2-7; no reliable D call. Material: peripheral blood mononuclear cells (PBMCs). The CDR3 reads CASSPDSFNEQYF. The CDR3 DNA follows: TGTGCCAGCTCACCAGATAGCTTCAACGAGCAGTACTTC.